A single sample is the source of the 17 T cell receptor beta chains below, sequenced in a study of T cells after yellow fever vaccination. TCRdb called the 5' RACE reads again in MiXCR, with one record for every CDR3 protein. Of 120,000 or so distinct CDR3 sequences in the sample, 13% to 15% are singletons; the top ten hold around 40%. Material: CD8+ T cells sorted from PBMCs, obtained 5 days after the yellow fever booster vaccination. These receptors were taken from a man aged 18 to 30 who received the YFV17D yellow fever vaccine.

The chain employs TRBV11-1 and TRBJ2-1; a possible D gene is TRBD1 (6 bases). The ends were cut back, 4 bases at V and 7 bases at J, with 11 bases in the middle. The CDR3 totals 13 residues. From germline, CDR1 is SGHAT and CDR2 FQDESV (reference sequence). The CDR3 protein is CASSYSGVNEQFF. The CDR3 DNA is TGTGCCAGCAGCTATTCAGGGGTTAATGAGCAGTTCTTC.

V is TRBV7-8 and J is TRBJ2-1; D could derive from TRBD1 or TRBD2 (5 bases each). Per the germline V gene, CDR1 is SGHVS and CDR2 is FQNEAQ. This CDR3 has 12 residues. The V end lost 4 bases, the J end lost 9 bases, and 10 bases lay between the germline ends. DNA of the CDR3: TGTGCCAGCAGCTCAGGGAGTTTTGAGCAGTTCTTC. This encodes CASSSGSFEQFF.

A few counts support this clonotype. The chain couples TRBV7-9 to TRBJ2-7, with D possibly being TRBD1 (6 bases). This CDR3 has 13 amino acids. Germline V lookup: CDR1 SEHNR, CDR2 FQNEAQ (reference sequence). V shed 4 bases and J shed 5 bases, with 12 bases lying between them. The CDR3 protein is CASSSTGFHEQYV. DNA of the CDR3: TGTGCCAGCAGCTCCACAGGGTTCCACGAGCAGTACGTC.

This chain uses TRBV4-1 with TRBJ2-2; D may be TRBD1 (6 bases). Germline V gene data show CDR1 as MGHRA and CDR2 as YSYEKL. With 5 bases removed from V and 9 bases from J, the gap between germline ends came to 10 bases. The CDR3 runs to 12 residues. The CDR3 protein is CASSLQGRELFF. CDR3 bases: TGCGCCAGCAGCTTACAGGGTAGGGAGCTGTTTTTT.

This clonotype has only a few counts. In DNA, the CDR3 is TGCAGTGCTAGAGACCCGGGACGGATGAACACTGAAGCTTTCTTT. This translates into CSARDPGRMNTEAFF. The chain is built from TRBV20-1 and TRBJ1-1, with a tentative D call TRBD1 (5 bases). CDR1 is DFQATT, CDR2 SNEGSKA, per germline (reference sequence). The V end was cut by 0 bases, the J end by 0 bases, with 11 bases between. The CDR3 is made up of 15 amino acids.

This clonotype has only a few counts. The gene calls are TRBV4-1 and TRBJ1-5; 9 positions match TRBD1. The CDR3 loop spans 15 amino acids. Germline trimming cut 4 bases from V and 5 bases from J; bases unmatched to any gene: 6. CDR1 MGHRA and CDR2 YSYEKL come from the germline V gene. The CDR3: CASSLNRGLDQPQHF. The CDR3 bases are TGCGCCAGCAGCCTTAACAGGGGGCTGGATCAGCCCCAGCATTTT.

This clonotype was seen only a few times. The rearrangement uses TRBV11-2 and TRBJ2-3; D may be TRBD2 (5 bases). The V end was cut by 2 bases, the J end by 4 bases, with 13 bases between. The germline V gene encodes CDR1 SGHAT and CDR2 FQNNGV. The CDR3 extends over 15 amino acids. The CDR3 nucleotides are TGTGCCAGCAGCTTATTACCGGGGATGCCAGATACGCAGTATTTT. Translation gives CASSLLPGMPDTQYF.

This clonotype came up many times. This chain joins TRBV9 and TRBJ1-4; D might be TRBD1 (5 bases). The germline gives CDR1 SGDLS, CDR2 YYNGEE. V lost 4 bases and J 5 bases, leaving 12 bases between the germline ends. The CDR3 is 14 residues long. CDR3 protein: CASSLGRDNEKLFF. The CDR3 DNA sequence: TGTGCCAGCAGCCTGGGCCGGGACAATGAAAAACTGTTTTTT.

This chain uses TRBV4-3 with TRBJ1-1; no definite D call. Looked up from germline, CDR1 is LGHNA and CDR2 is YSLEER. Trimming stripped 4 bases from V and 2 bases from J, with 14 bases between. The length of the CDR3 is 15 residues. CDR3 loop: CASSPLGRVNTEAFF. The CDR3 coding sequence is TGCGCCAGCAGCCCGCTTGGTCGGGTAAACACTGAAGCTTTCTTT.

The chain is built from TRBV5-6 and TRBJ2-3; no firm D call. Germline CDR1 is SGHDT and CDR2 is YYEEEE. The CDR3 extends over 16 amino acids. V lost 2 bases to trimming and J lost 0 bases, with 13 bases between them. The CDR3 region is CASSFLGSFSTDTQYF. The CDR3 region has the DNA TGTGCCAGCAGCTTTTTAGGGTCTTTTAGCACAGATACGCAGTATTTT.

The rearrangement joins TRBV20-1 to TRBJ2-1; D remains unclear. Germline V gives CDR1 DFQATT, CDR2 SNEGSKA (reference sequence). This CDR3 has 12 amino acids. V lost 6 bases and J lost 2, with 8 bases in between. This CDR3 is CSANHPYNEQFF. CDR3 sequence (DNA): TGCAGTGCGAACCACCCCTACAATGAGCAGTTCTTC.

The chain uses TRBV19 and TRBJ2-1; 9 nucleotides agree with TRBD2. CDR3 size: 15 residues. The germline gives CDR1 LNHDA, CDR2 SQIVND (reference sequence). The V and J ends lost 3 bases and 3 bases, in that order; junction bases with no gene match: 3. The CDR3 DNA sequence: TGTGCCAGTAGTATGGTAGCGGGGGACTACAATGAGCAGTTCTTC. This gives the protein CASSMVAGDYNEQFF.

V is TRBV3-2 and J is TRBJ1-2. TRBV3-2 constitutes a pseudogene. The CDR3 contains 13 residues. The CDR3 DNA is TGTGCCAGCAGCCAGGGGGAGGACTATGGCTACACCTTC. It encodes CASSQGEDYGYTF.

CDR3 loop: CASSHRFNGYTF. The CDR3 bases are TGTGCCAGCAGCCACAGGTTTAATGGCTACACCTTC. The chain recombines TRBV6-5 with TRBJ1-2, with D possibly matching TRBD1 (5 bases). Germline V gene data show CDR1 as MNHEY and CDR2 as SVGAGI. The V end was cut by 6 bases, the J end by 6 bases, with 11 bases between. This CDR3 is built from 12 residues.

There are a few counts of this clonotype. The chain is built from TRBV4-1 and TRBJ2-7; 7 bases fit TRBD2. V was pared by 3 bases and J by 2 bases, with 7 bases of the junction left unmatched. There are 15 residues in the CDR3. The germline V gene has CDR1 MGHRA and CDR2 YSYEKL. This chain's CDR3 is CASSQTSMAPYEQYF. The CDR3 DNA is TGCGCCAGCAGCCAGACTAGCATGGCCCCCTACGAGCAGTACTTC.

The chain combines TRBV6-2 or TRBV6-3 with TRBJ2-5; 13 bases fit TRBD2. The ends lost 6 bases at V and 7 bases at J; junction bases unmatched: 11. The CDR3 has 16 residues. CDR1 is MNHEY and CDR2 is SVGEGT in the germline V gene. In nucleotides, the CDR3 is TGTGCCAGCAGCCAGACTAGCGGGGGGCCCATGGGGACCCAGTACTTC. Protein sequence: CASSQTSGGPMGTQYF.

The genes are TRBV6-5 and TRBJ2-7, with D possibly matching TRBD1 (6 bases). Per the germline V gene, CDR1 is MNHEY and CDR2 is SVGAGI. Between the trimmed V and J ends, which lost 2 bases and 6 bases, there was a span of 14 bases. The CDR3 has 14 amino acids. CDR3 coding DNA: TGTGCCAGCAGTTACGGCGCAGGGGTAGGCGAGCAGTACTTC. This sequence encodes CASSYGAGVGEQYF.